The 8 T cell receptor beta chains in this list originate from one sample, sequenced in a study of glioma-infiltrating T cells. TCR alpha and beta CDR3 regions were amplified from RNA using iRepertoire nested multiplex PCR. TCRdb called the multiplex PCR reads again in MiXCR, with one record for every CDR3 protein. The sample has roughly 42,000 distinct CDR3 sequences, about 20% seen once. Sequencing was performed on glioma tissue, nonneoplastic brain tissue, or PBMCs (not recorded which). The receptors shown here come from a human donor with low-grade glioma or glioblastoma, undergoing nonglioma brain surgery, or in good health (not recorded which).

At least ten counts were recorded for this clonotype. The gene calls are TRBV11-3 and TRBJ2-3; a weak D match, TRBD1 (5 bases). Germline V gives CDR1 SGHNT, CDR2 YENEEA. V was pared by 2 bases and J by 4 bases, with 13 bases between. This CDR3 is 15 amino acids long. The CDR3 DNA is TGTGCCAGCAGCTTAAGGGGCCCTCTGGCAGATACGCAGTATTTT. Residues: CASSLRGPLADTQYF. The variable domain in full, with the rest retrieved from reference TRBV11-3 and TRBJ2-3, is EAGVVQSPRYKIIEKKQPVAFWCNPISGHNTLYWYLQNLGQGPELLIRYENEEAVDDSQLPKDRFSAERLKGVDSTLKIQPAELGDSAVYLCASSLRGPLADTQYFGPGTRLTVL.

Notes on this clonotype: A much larger clone differs from this one at a single base, so this may be a read error. The chain links TRBV4-1 to TRBJ1-4; D not certain. Germline V CDR1 and CDR2: MGHRA, YSYEKL. Trimming left V 8 bases short and J 4 bases short, with 20 bases between. The CDR3 contains 16 residues. The CDR3 is CASEQSSSLSNEKLFF. The CDR3 DNA reads as TGCGCCAGCGAGCAAAGCTCCTCTCTGAGTAATGAAAAACTGTTTTTT.

The V call is TRBV12-3 or TRBV12-4, the J call TRBJ1-2; D is undetermined. This CDR3 is 14 amino acids long. The V and J ends lost 5 bases and 6 bases respectively, with 16 bases between them. The CDR3 sequence: CASSPDGPVDGYTF. The CDR3 nucleotides read TGTGCCAGCAGTCCCGACGGCCCTGTGGATGGCTACACCTTC.

This clonotype has at least ten counts. This chain joins TRBV3-1 and TRBJ1-1, with D possibly matching TRBD1 (5 bases). V was shortened by 7 bases and J by 0 bases, with 9 bases between the two germline ends. Germline-derived CDR1 and CDR2 are LGHDT and YNNKEL (reference sequence). The CDR3 runs to 13 residues. CDR3 nucleotide sequence: TGTGCCAGCAAAAAGGGGATGAACACTGAAGCTTTCTTT. Residues: CASKKGMNTEAFF. Full variable domain (rest looked up from reference TRBV3-1 and TRBJ1-1): DTAVSQTPKYLVTQMGNDKSIKCEQNLGHDTMYWYKQDSKKFLKIMFSYNNKELIINETVPNRFSPKSPDKAHLNLHINSLELGDSAVYFCASKKGMNTEAFFGQGTRLTVV.

The genes are TRBV5-1 and TRBJ2-1; weak D call: TRBD2 (6 bases). Germline assignment: CDR1 SGHRS and CDR2 YFSETQ. The CDR3 runs 16 residues. Between the trimmed V and J ends, which lost 2 bases and 0 bases, there was a span of 12 bases. The CDR3 nucleotides are TGCGCCAGCAGCTTCAGCGGGCCTCACTCCTACAATGAGCAGTTCTTC. It specifies CASSFSGPHSYNEQFF.

This clonotype has only a few counts. The chain joins TRBV7-8 to TRBJ1-1; 8 nucleotides align to TRBD1. V was clipped by 4 bases and J by 4 bases; unmatched bases: 5. Germline CDR1 reads SGHVS; CDR2 reads FQNEAQ. The CDR3 is 14 amino acids. The CDR3 region is CASSWDRWSTEAFF. The CDR3 nucleotides are TGTGCCAGCAGCTGGGACAGGTGGAGCACTGAAGCTTTCTTT.

Comments on this clonotype: A single base separates this from a much larger clone, so it may be a read error. The chain is built from TRBV7-9 and TRBJ2-2, with D possibly being TRBD2 (6 bases). There are 14 residues in the CDR3. CDR1 SEHNR and CDR2 FQNEAQ come from the germline V gene (reference sequence). CDR3 region: CASSPGRVTGGLFF. In nucleotides, the CDR3 is TGTGCCAGCAGCCCTGGCAGGGTCACCGGGGGGCTGTTTTTT.

This clonotype has a count of ten or more. V gene TRBV20-1 combines with J gene TRBJ2-7; D unclear. Germline V gene data show CDR1 as DFQATT and CDR2 as SNEGSKA (reference sequence). V gave up 0 bases and J gave up 2 bases, with 14 bases separating them. The CDR3 runs 15 residues. In nucleotides, the CDR3 is TGCAGTGCTAGAGATCGGATGGCTCCTACCTACGAGCAGTACTTC. Protein sequence: CSARDRMAPTYEQYF.